A selection of T cell receptor beta chains follows, all from one sample in a study of control samples from healthy donors and cancer patients. Measured with immunoSEQ multiplex PCR; TCRdb has only the in-frame clones, and not every one. Of fewer than 200,000 clones listed, just over 85% are singletons. Sequencing was done on a sample of blood. All receptors derive from a woman younger than 45 in good health. Each CDR3 is given with its conserved first and last residue. Each record gives: D gene, V gene, clone size, J gene, CDR3 protein, CDR3 DNA. D genes are given only for firm matches. Clone size is shown for a subset of rows, as once, few, many or a class of expanded clone.

TRBD1	TRBV4-1	NA	TRBJ2-1	CASSPGQGAEEQFF	TGCGCCAGCAGCCCCGGACAGGGGGCGGAGGAGCAGTTCTTC
NA	TRBV27	NA	TRBJ1-4	CASGPRGTNEKLFF	TGTGCCAGCGGGCCCAGGGGAACTAATGAAAAACTGTTTTTT
TRBD2	TRBV3-1/TRBV3-2	NA	TRBJ2-7	CASSPFLGTSAEQYF	TGTGCCAGCAGTCCCTTTTTGGGGACTAGCGCCGAGCAGTACTTC
NA	TRBV6-5	NA	TRBJ1-1	CASNLGQNTEAFF	TGTGCCAGCAACCTCGGACAGAACACTGAAGCTTTCTTT
NA	TRBV19	NA	TRBJ1-5	CASSALRTDSNQPQHF	TGTGCCAGTAGCGCACTACGGACCGATAGCAATCAGCCCCAGCATTTT
NA	TRBV5-6	NA	TRBJ1-6	CASSLGYSPLHF	TGTGCCAGCAGCTTGGGGTATTCACCCCTCCACTTT
NA	TRBV4-1	NA	TRBJ1-2	CASSQTREVDYGYTF	TGCGCCAGCAGCCAAACCAGGGAGGTGGACTATGGCTACACCTTC
TRBD2	TRBV5-6	once	TRBJ2-5	CASSRLRRTSGQETQYF	TGTGCCAGCAGCCGCCTCCGTAGGACTAGCGGACAAGAGACCCAGTACTTC
TRBD2	TRBV29-1	once	TRBJ2-1	CSAAGGGSSYNEQFF	TGCAGCGCCGCGGGGGGCGGGAGCTCCTACAATGAGCAGTTCTTC
TRBD1	TRBV27	NA	TRBJ1-2	CASSGLRGGGRGYTF	TGTGCCAGCAGTGGACTCCGAGGGGGCGGACGTGGCTACACCTTC
NA	TRBV29-1	once	TRBJ1-2	CSARTGVGYGYTF	TGCAGCGCCCGAACGGGGGTTGGCTATGGCTACACCTTC
NA	TRBV3-1/TRBV3-2	NA	TRBJ2-5	CASSQATGLSQETQYF	TGTGCCAGCAGCCAGGCCACAGGGTTGAGTCAAGAGACCCAGTACTTC
NA	TRBV5-1	NA	TRBJ2-7	CASSLASSRVYEQYF	TGCGCCAGCAGCTTGGCCTCCTCCCGGGTTTACGAGCAGTACTTC
NA	TRBV14	NA	TRBJ1-1	CATSNTEAFF	TGTGCCACTTCGAACACTGAAGCTTTCTTT
NA	TRBV11-2	NA	TRBJ2-7	CASSPGAEQYF	TGTGCCAGCAGCCCAGGGGCCGAGCAGTACTTC
NA	TRBV6-6	NA	TRBJ1-4	CASSYRNNEKLFF	TGTGCCAGCAGTTACAGGAACAATGAAAAACTGTTTTTT
TRBD1	TRBV19	NA	TRBJ2-1	CASSPPRDRRDNEQFF	TGTGCCAGTAGTCCCCCCCGGGACAGGCGGGATAATGAGCAGTTCTTC
NA	TRBV29-1	once	TRBJ2-4	CSVVLMATGENIQYF	TGCAGCGTTGTGCTCATGGCGACAGGCGAAAACATTCAGTACTTC
TRBD2	TRBV5-1	NA	TRBJ2-3	CASSFGGGAGTQYF	TGCGCCAGCAGCTTTGGCGGGGGGGCAGGTACGCAGTATTTT